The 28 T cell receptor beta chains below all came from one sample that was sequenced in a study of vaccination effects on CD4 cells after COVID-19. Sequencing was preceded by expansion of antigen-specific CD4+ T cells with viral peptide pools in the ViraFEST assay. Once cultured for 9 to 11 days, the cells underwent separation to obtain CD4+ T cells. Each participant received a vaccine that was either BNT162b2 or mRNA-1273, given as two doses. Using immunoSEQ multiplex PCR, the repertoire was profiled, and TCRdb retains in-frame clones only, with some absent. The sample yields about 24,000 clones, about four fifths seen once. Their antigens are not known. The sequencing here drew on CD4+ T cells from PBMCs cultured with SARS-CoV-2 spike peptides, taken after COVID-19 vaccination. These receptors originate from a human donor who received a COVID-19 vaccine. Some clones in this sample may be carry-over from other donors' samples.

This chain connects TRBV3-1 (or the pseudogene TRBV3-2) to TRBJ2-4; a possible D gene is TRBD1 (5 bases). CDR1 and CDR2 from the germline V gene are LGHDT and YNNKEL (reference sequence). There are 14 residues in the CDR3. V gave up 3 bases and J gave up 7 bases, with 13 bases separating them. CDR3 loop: CASSHGGAGNIQYF. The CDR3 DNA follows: TGTGCCAGCAGCCATGGCGGTGCAGGGAACATTCAGTACTTC.

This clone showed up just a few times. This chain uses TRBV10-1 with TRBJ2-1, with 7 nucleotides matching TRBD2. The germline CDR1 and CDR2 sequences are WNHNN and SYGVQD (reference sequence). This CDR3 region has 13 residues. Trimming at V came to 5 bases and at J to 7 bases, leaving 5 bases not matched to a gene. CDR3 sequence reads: CASSLASGNEQFF. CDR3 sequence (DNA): TGCGCCAGCAGTTTGGCTAGCGGTAATGAGCAGTTCTTC.

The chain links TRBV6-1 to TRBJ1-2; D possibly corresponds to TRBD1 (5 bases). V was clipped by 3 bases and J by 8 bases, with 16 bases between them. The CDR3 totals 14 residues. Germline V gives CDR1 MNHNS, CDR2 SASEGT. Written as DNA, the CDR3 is TGTGCCAGCAGTGAGGAGGGGCGGTGGAAAGGCTACACCTTC. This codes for CASSEEGRWKGYTF.

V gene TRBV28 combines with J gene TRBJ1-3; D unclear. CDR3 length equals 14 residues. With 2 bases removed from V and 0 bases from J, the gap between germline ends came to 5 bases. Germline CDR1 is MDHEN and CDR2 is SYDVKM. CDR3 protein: CASSLVSSGNTIYF. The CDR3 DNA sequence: TGTGCCAGCAGTTTAGTGAGCTCTGGAAACACCATATATTTT.

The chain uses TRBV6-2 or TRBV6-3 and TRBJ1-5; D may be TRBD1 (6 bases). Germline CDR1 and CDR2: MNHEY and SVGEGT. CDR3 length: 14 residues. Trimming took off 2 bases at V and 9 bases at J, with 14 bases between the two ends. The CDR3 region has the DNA TGTGCCAGCAGTTACGGCGGAGGGGGGTGGCCCCAGCATTTT. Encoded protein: CASSYGGGGWPQHF.

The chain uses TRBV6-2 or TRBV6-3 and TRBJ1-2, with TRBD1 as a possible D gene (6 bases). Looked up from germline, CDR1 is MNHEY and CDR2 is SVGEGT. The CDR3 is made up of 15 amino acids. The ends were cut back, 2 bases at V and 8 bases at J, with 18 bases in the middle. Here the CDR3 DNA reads TGTGCCAGCAGTTACGCGGGGGGCACCCCTCTAGGCTACACCTTC. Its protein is CASSYAGGTPLGYTF.

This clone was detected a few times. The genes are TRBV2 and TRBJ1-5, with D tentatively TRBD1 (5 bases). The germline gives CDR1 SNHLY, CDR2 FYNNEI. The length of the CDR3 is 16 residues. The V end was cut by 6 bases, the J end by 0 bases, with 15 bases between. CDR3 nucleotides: TGTGCCAGCAGAGGGCCGGGGCTAAATAGCAATCAGCCCCAGCATTTT. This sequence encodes CASRGPGLNSNQPQHF.

The CDR3 DNA sequence: TGTGCCAGCAGCCGCGAGGGGGGACAGGGCTTTGTGGGCTACACCTTC. Encoded protein: CASSREGGQGFVGYTF. J is TRBJ1-2 and V is TRBV7-8; 9 bases line up with TRBD1. Germline trimming cut 5 bases from V and 8 bases from J; bases unmatched to any gene: 15. This CDR3 is built from 16 residues. Looked up from germline, CDR1 is SGHVS and CDR2 is FQNEAQ. Full variable domain (rest looked up from reference TRBV7-8 and TRBJ1-2): GAGVSQSPRYKVAKRGQDVALRCDPISGHVSLFWYQQALGQGPEFLTYFQNEAQLDKSGLPSDRFFAERPEGSVSTLKIQRTQQEDSAVYLCASSREGGQGFVGYTFGSGTRLTVV.

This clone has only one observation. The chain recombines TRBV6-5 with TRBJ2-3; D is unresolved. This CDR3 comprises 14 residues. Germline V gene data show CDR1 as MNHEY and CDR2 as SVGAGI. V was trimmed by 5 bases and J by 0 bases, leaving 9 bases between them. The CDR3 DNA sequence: TGTGCCAGCAGTCCGACCGCTAGCACAGATACGCAGTATTTT. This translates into CASSPTASTDTQYF.

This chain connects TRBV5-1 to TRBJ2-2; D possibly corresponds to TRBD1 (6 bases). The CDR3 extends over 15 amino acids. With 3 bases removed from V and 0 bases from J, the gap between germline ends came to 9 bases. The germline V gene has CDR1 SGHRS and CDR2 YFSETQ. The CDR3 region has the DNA TGCGCCAGCAGCTCCGGGACAACGAACACCGGGGAGCTGTTTTTT. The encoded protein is CASSSGTTNTGELFF.

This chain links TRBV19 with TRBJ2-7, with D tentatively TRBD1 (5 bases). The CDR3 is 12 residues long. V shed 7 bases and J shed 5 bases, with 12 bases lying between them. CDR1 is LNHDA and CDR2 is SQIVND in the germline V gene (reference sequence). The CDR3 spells CASNTGTHEQYV. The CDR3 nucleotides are TGTGCCAGTAATACAGGTACGCACGAGCAGTACGTC.

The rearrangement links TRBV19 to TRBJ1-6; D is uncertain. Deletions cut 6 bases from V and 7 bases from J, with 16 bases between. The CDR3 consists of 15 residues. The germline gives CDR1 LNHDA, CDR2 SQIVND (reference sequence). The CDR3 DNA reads TGTGCCAGTAGCCGCCATGGGGTCCCAAATTCACCCCTCCACTTT. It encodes CASSRHGVPNSPLHF.

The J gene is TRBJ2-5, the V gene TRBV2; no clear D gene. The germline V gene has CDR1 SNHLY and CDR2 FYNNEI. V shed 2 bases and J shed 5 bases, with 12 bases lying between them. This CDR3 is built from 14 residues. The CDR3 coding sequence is TGTGCCAGCAGTGAAAGCAGGTTCAGGGAGACCCAGTACTTC. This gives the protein CASSESRFRETQYF. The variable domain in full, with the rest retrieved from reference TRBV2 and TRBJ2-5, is EPEVTQTPSHQVTQMGQEVILRCVPISNHLYFYWYRQILGQKVEFLVSFYNNEISEKSEIFDDQFSVERPDGSNFTLKIRSTKLEDSAMYFCASSESRFRETQYFGPGTRLLVL.

CDR3 coding DNA: TGTGCCAGCTCATTCACGGACAGGGGGCATACAGATACGCAGTATTTT. This codes for CASSFTDRGHTDTQYF. The J gene is TRBJ2-3, the V gene TRBV18; 11 bases fit TRBD1. V lost 5 bases, J lost 3 bases, and 7 bases stayed unmatched. CDR1 is KGHSH, CDR2 LQKENI, per germline. This CDR3 comprises 16 residues.

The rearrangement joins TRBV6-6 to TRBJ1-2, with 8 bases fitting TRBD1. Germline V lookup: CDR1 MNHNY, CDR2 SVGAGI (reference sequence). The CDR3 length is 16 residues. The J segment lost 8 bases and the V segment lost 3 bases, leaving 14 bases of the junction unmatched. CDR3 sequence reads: CASSYFSRTGNGGYTF. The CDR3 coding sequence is TGTGCCAGCAGTTATTTCTCTCGGACAGGGAATGGGGGCTACACCTTC.

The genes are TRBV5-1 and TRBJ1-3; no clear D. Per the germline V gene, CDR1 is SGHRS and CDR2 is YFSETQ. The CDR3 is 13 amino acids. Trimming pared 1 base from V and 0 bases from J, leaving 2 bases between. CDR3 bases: TGCGCCAGCAGCTTGTTCTCTGGAAACACCATATATTTT. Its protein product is CASSLFSGNTIYF.

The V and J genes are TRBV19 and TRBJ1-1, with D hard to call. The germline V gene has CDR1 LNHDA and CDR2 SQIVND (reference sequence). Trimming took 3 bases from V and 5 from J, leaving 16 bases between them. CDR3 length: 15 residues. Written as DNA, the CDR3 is TGTGCCAGTAGTATTCTCAAGGGTAAAAGGACTGAAGCTTTCTTT. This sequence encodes CASSILKGKRTEAFF.

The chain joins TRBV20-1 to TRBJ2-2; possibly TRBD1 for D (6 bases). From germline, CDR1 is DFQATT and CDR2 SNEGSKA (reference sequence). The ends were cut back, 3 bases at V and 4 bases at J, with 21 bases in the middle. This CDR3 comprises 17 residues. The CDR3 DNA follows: TGCAGTGCTAGTTTTAGACCCCAGGGGCGACGCACCGGGGAGCTGTTTTTT. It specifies CSASFRPQGRRTGELFF.

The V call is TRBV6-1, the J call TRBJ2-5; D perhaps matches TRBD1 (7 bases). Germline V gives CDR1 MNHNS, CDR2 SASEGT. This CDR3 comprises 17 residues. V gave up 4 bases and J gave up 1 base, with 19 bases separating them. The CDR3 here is CASSAGGRGVFQETQYF. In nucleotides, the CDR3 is TGTGCCAGCAGTGCCGGGGGCAGGGGGGTTTTCCAAGAGACCCAGTACTTC.

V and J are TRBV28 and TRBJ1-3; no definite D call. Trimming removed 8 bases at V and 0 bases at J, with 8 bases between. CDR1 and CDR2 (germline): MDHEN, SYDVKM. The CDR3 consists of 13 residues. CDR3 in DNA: TGTGCCAGCGGCAGCCACTCTGGAAACACCATATATTTT. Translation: CASGSHSGNTIYF.

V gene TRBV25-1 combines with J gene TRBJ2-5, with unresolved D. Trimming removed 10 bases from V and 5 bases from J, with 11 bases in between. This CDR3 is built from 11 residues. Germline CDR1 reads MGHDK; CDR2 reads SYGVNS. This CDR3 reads CATLVGETQYF. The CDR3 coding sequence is TGTGCCACCTTGGTCGGGGAGACCCAGTACTTC.

DNA of the CDR3: TGCGCCAGCAGTCAATTTCGGGAACACTACTCCTACGAGCAGTACGTC. Amino acid sequence: CASSQFREHYSYEQYV. The chain links TRBV23-1 to TRBJ2-7; weak D call: TRBD2 (5 bases). TRBV23-1 is sorted into the ORF group, with uncertain function. Trimming removed 1 base from V and 0 bases from J, with 13 bases in between. The CDR3 has 16 residues.

Here the CDR3 DNA reads TGTGCCAGCAGCTCCGGGACAAGCCGTTGGTCACCCCTCCACTTT. It yields the protein CASSSGTSRWSPLHF. The rearrangement links TRBV3-1 (or the pseudogene TRBV3-2) to TRBJ1-6, with TRBD1 as a possible D gene (6 bases). Germline CDR1 and CDR2: LGHDT and YNNKEL (reference sequence). The length of the CDR3 is 15 residues. Trimming removed 5 bases from V and 10 bases from J, with 18 bases in between.

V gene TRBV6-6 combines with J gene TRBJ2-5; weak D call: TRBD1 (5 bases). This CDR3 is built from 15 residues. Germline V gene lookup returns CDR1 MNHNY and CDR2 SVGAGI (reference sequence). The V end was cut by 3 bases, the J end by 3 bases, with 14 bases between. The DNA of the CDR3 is TGTGCCAGCAGTTATCGCCAGGGTCGCGAAGAGACCCAGTACTTC. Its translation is CASSYRQGREETQYF.

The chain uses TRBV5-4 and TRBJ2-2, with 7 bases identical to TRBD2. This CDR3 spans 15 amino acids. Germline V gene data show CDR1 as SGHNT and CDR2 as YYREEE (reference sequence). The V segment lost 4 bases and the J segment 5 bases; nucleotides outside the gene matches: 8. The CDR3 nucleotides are TGTGCCAGCAGCCACAAACTAGCGAGTACCGGGGAGCTGTTTTTT. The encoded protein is CASSHKLASTGELFF.

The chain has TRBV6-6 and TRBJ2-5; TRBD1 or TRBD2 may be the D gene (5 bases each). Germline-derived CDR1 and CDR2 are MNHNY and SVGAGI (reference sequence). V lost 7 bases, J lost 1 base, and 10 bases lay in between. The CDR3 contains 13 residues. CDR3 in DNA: TGTGCCAGCAAGGTGAGGGGCCAAGAGACCCAGTACTTC. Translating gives CASKVRGQETQYF.

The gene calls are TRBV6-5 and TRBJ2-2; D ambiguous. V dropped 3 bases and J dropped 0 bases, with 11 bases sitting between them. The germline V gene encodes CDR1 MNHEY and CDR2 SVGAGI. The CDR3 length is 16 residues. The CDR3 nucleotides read TGTGCCAGCAGTTATCGCAAGGGAACGAACACCGGGGAGCTGTTTTTT. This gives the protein CASSYRKGTNTGELFF.

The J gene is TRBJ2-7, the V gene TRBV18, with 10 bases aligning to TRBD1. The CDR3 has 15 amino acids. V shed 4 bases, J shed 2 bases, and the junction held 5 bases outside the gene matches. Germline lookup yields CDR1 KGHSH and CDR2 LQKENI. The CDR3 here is CASSLGQGGTYEQYV. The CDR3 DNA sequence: TGTGCCAGCTCACTTGGACAGGGGGGAACCTACGAGCAGTACGTC.